These 22 T cell receptor beta chains were sequenced from one sample in a study of T cell repertoires in cytomegalovirus infection (dated by TCRdb to the late 2010s). Sequencing used an Illumina HiSeq 1500. In TCRdb, the public reads were trimmed at Q25 with fastp and aligned with MiXCR, with productive beta chains retained. All rows with the same CDR3 protein become a single entry with the most common DNA and genes. The sample table holds hundreds of thousands of distinct CDR3 sequences, of which roughly 30% were seen once. About 20% of the sample is in the top ten clones. These receptors have no identified antigens. The treatment or condition label for this specimen denotes: in vitro stimulation with specific CMV peptide epitopes to enrich CMV-specific T cells. The sample consisted of cultured PBMCs, taken from culture after CMV antigen stimulation. The receptors stem from a human donor in good health (CMV status not recorded). Some clones in this sample may be carry-over from other donors' samples.

The genes are TRBV7-9 and TRBJ1-4; possible D gene TRBD1, 6 bases. This CDR3 has 18 residues. Germline assignment: CDR1 SEHNR and CDR2 FQNEAQ (reference sequence). V gave up 5 bases and J gave up 1 base, with 20 bases separating them. The CDR3 region is CASSGRWGRPKTNEKLFF. Here the CDR3 DNA reads TGTGCCAGCAGCGGGCGATGGGGGCGACCCAAAACTAATGAAAAACTGTTTTTT.

This clonotype was seen a handful of times. CDR3 protein: CATSIGSGRNTDTQYF. The DNA for the CDR3 is TGTGCCACCAGTATTGGTTCGGGCAGAAACACAGATACGCAGTATTTT. The V and J genes are TRBV24-1 and TRBJ2-3; no definite D call. This CDR3 is built from 16 residues. Germline CDR1 is KGHDR and CDR2 is SFDVKD. Trimming took off 6 bases at V and 2 bases at J, with 17 bases between the two ends.

This chain joins TRBV4-1 and TRBJ2-3, with unresolved D. V lost 0 bases, J lost 2 bases, and 9 bases lay in between. The CDR3 is made up of 15 amino acids. Per germline, CDR1 MGHRA and CDR2 YSYEKL. The CDR3 DNA is TGCGCCAGCAGCCAAGATCCGCGGAACACAGATACGCAGTATTTT. This gives the protein CASSQDPRNTDTQYF.

This clonotype was picked up a small number of times. The chain carries TRBV28 and TRBJ1-5, with no clear D. The CDR3 is 15 residues long. The V gene's germline CDR1 is MDHEN and CDR2 SYDVKM. V was clipped by 5 bases and J by 11 bases, with 22 bases between them. The CDR3, as DNA: TGTGCCAGCAGTCCCCAAAGACGGCCCACAGTTGCCCAGCATTTT. It is translated as CASSPQRRPTVAQHF. The full variable domain, completed using reference TRBV28 and TRBJ1-5, is DVKVTQSSRYLVKRTGEKVFLECVQDMDHENMFWYRQDPGLGLRLIYFSYDVKMKEKGDIPEGYSVSREKKERFSLILESASTNQTSMYLCASSPQRRPTVAQHFGDGTRLSIL.

The chain has TRBV4-1 and TRBJ2-1; D may be TRBD2 (5 bases). Trimming cost V 1 base and J 7 bases, with 20 bases left between them. The CDR3 runs 17 residues. CDR1 is MGHRA, CDR2 YSYEKL, per germline. The DNA for the CDR3 is TGCGCCAGCAGCCAAGTGGTGGGCCGGGGTATACGGAATGAGCAGTTCTTC. Amino acids: CASSQVVGRGIRNEQFF.

The chain uses TRBV20-1 and TRBJ1-1; D possibly corresponds to TRBD1 (5 bases). The CDR3 covers 11 residues. The V end lost 3 bases, the J end lost 10 bases, and 12 bases lay between the germline ends. The V gene's germline CDR1 is DFQATT and CDR2 SNEGSKA (reference sequence). CDR3 nucleotide sequence: TGCAGTGCTAGTTCGGGGGGGGGAGCTTTCTTT. Translation: CSASSGGGAFF.

This sequence joins TRBV10-2 and TRBJ1-1; D not certain. Trimming shortened V by 0 bases and J by 7 bases, and 18 bases separated the two germline ends. The CDR3 has 16 amino acids. CDR1 and CDR2 (germline): WSHSY, SAAADI. The CDR3 coding sequence is TGCGCCAGCAGTGAGTCAGGGTCTCTACGAAACCTTGAAGCTTTCTTT. Its protein product is CASSESGSLRNLEAFF.

This rearrangement joins TRBV7-6 to TRBJ1-5, with 9 positions matching TRBD1. From germline, CDR1 is SGHVS and CDR2 FNYEAQ. The CDR3 has 17 amino acids. The ends lost 1 base at V and 4 bases at J; junction bases unmatched: 8. This CDR3 is CASSLGTGDKPNQPQHF. In nucleotides, the CDR3 is TGTGCCAGCAGCTTAGGGACAGGGGATAAACCAAATCAGCCCCAGCATTTT.

The chain combines TRBV20-1 with TRBJ2-7; D is perhaps TRBD1 or TRBD2 (9 bases each). This CDR3 is 15 amino acids long. Germline-derived CDR1 and CDR2 are DFQATT and SNEGSKA (reference sequence). Trimming shortened V by 6 bases and J by 2 bases, and 20 bases separated the two germline ends. This CDR3 is CSAAGGGQGPYEQYF. The CDR3 DNA is TGCAGTGCCGCGGGAGGGGGACAGGGTCCCTACGAGCAGTACTTC.

This chain uses TRBV19 with TRBJ1-2; unclear D gene. The V end was cut by 4 bases, the J end by 7 bases, with 10 bases between. The CDR3 consists of 12 residues. From germline, CDR1 is LNHDA and CDR2 SQIVND (reference sequence). The CDR3 region has the DNA TGTGCCAGTAGTACCCAGGCAGGTGGCTACACCTTC. Translation gives CASSTQAGGYTF.

In its sample, this clonotype was seen a few times. The chain couples TRBV19 to TRBJ2-1, with a possible D match to TRBD2 (6 bases). This CDR3 contains 16 residues. Trimming shortened V by 6 bases and J by 0 bases, and 15 bases separated the two germline ends. CDR1 and CDR2 (germline): LNHDA, SQIVND (reference sequence). The CDR3 protein is CASRGLTSSSYNEQFF. CDR3 DNA: TGTGCCAGTAGGGGACTGACCTCGAGCTCCTACAATGAGCAGTTCTTC.

The V call is TRBV4-1, the J call TRBJ1-4; D unresolved. V dropped 1 base and J dropped 3 bases, with 12 bases sitting between them. Germline V gene data show CDR1 as MGHRA and CDR2 as YSYEKL. CDR3 length: 16 residues. The DNA for the CDR3 is TGCGCCAGCAGCCAAGCACGGCTGGTTGCTAATGAAAAACTGTTTTTT. Amino acid sequence: CASSQARLVANEKLFF.

The chain carries TRBV29-1 and TRBJ2-3, with a weak D call TRBD1 (6 bases). Trimming shortened V by 3 bases and J by 4 bases, and 14 bases separated the two germline ends. In germline, CDR1 is SQVTM, CDR2 ANQGSEA. This CDR3 has 14 amino acids. Here the CDR3 DNA reads TGCAGCGTTGAGCAGGGGTTAGTGGCAGATACGCAGTATTTT. This gives the protein CSVEQGLVADTQYF.

This chain connects TRBV7-2 to TRBJ2-3, with TRBD1 identical over 10 bases. This CDR3 spans 17 amino acids. V lost 0 bases, J lost 3 bases, and 6 bases stayed unmatched. CDR1 and CDR2 from the germline V gene are SGHTA and FQGNSA. CDR3 nucleotide sequence: TGTGCCAGCAGCTTAGCCGACAGGGGGCAGTGGACAGATACGCAGTATTTT. It specifies CASSLADRGQWTDTQYF.

This clonotype was counted once. V and J are TRBV5-6 and TRBJ1-3, with a possible D match to TRBD1 (6 bases). V was pared by 2 bases and J by 2 bases, with 14 bases between. CDR1 SGHDT and CDR2 YYEEEE come from the germline V gene. This CDR3 comprises 16 residues. This chain's CDR3 is CASSLTGTPAGNTIYF. The CDR3 DNA reads TGTGCCAGCAGCTTAACAGGGACCCCCGCTGGAAACACCATATATTTT.

This clonotype has more than one count but fewer than ten. The rearrangement uses TRBV12-3 or TRBV12-4 and TRBJ2-7; D is uncertain. V dropped 1 base and J dropped 6 bases, with 7 bases sitting between them. The CDR3 extends over 12 amino acids. The DNA of the CDR3 is TGTGCCAGCAGTTTAGTTCGACTCGAGCAGTACTTC. It is translated as CASSLVRLEQYF.

The V call is TRBV6-2 or TRBV6-3, the J call TRBJ1-2, with D possibly TRBD1 on 6 matching bases. CDR1 and CDR2 (germline): MNHEY, SVGEGT. The V and J ends lost 6 bases and 2 bases respectively, with 16 bases between them. The CDR3 runs 15 residues. CDR3 in amino acids: CASRPRDTRNYGYTF. In DNA, the CDR3 is TGTGCCAGCAGACCCCGGGACACAAGAAACTATGGCTACACCTTC.

The V gene is TRBV19, the J gene TRBJ2-1, with TRBD2 matching 9 bases. The CDR3 is 19 amino acids. The germline V gene has CDR1 LNHDA and CDR2 SQIVND (reference sequence). J lost 0 bases, V lost 4 bases, and 13 bases had no gene match. CDR3 bases: TGTGCCAGTAGTAGGTCCAGCGGGAGGATACGGGGCTCCTACAATGAGCAGTTCTTC. Translating it yields CASSRSSGRIRGSYNEQFF.

The chain carries TRBV12-3 or TRBV12-4 and TRBJ2-5; 7 bases line up with TRBD2. There are 16 residues in the CDR3. Trimming cost V 0 bases and J 5 bases; bases outside gene matches: 9. CDR3 in amino acids: CASSLAGKAGKETQYF. The DNA for the CDR3 is TGTGCCAGCAGTTTAGCGGGAAAAGCGGGAAAGGAGACCCAGTACTTC.

The chain recombines TRBV4-3 with TRBJ2-2, with D unresolved. This CDR3 has 16 amino acids. The ends were cut back, 0 bases at V and 2 bases at J, with 10 bases in the middle. The V gene's germline CDR1 is LGHNA and CDR2 YSLEER. CDR3: CASSQESSHNTGELFF. CDR3 DNA: TGCGCCAGCAGCCAAGAGAGCTCCCACAACACCGGGGAGCTGTTTTTT.

The chain links TRBV20-1 to TRBJ2-3, with D unresolved. V lost 3 bases to trimming and J lost 3 bases, with 16 bases between them. Germline CDR1 reads DFQATT; CDR2 reads SNEGSKA (reference sequence). CDR3 length: 15 amino acids. CDR3 DNA: TGCAGTGCTAGGACCCTGGGTTCTGGAACAGATACGCAGTATTTT. Translating it yields CSARTLGSGTDTQYF.

The chain links TRBV7-6 to TRBJ2-3, with D perhaps assigned TRBD1 or TRBD2 (5 bases each). The CDR3 covers 17 residues. Germline V lookup: CDR1 SGHVS, CDR2 FNYEAQ. V shed 1 base and J shed 5 bases, with 19 bases lying between them. DNA for the CDR3: TGTGCCAGCAGCTTAGGGCCCTTGGGACCTGCGGGAGATACGCAGTATTTT. Its translation is CASSLGPLGPAGDTQYF.